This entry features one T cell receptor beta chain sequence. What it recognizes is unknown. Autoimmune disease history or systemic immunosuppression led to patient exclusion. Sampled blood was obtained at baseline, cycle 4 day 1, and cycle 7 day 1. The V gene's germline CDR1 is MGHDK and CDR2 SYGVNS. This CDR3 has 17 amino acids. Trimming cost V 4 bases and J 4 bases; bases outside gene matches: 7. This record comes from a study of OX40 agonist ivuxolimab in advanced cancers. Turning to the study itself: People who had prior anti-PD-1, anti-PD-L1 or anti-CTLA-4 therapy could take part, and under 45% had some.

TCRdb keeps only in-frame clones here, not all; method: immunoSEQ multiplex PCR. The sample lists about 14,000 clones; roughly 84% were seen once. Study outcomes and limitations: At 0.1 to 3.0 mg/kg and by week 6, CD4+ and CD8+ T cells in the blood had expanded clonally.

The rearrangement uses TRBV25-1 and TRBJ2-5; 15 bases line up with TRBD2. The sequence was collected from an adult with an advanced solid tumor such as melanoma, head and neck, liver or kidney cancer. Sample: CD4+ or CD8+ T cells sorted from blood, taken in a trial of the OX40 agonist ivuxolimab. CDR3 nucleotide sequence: TGTGCCAGCAGTGTCGGACTAGCGGGGGGGGCTGGAGAGACCCAGTACTTC. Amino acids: CASSVGLAGGAGETQYF.